This T cell receptor (beta chain) is from a study of blood T cell repertoires in COVID-19. With V trimmed by 8 bases and J by 3 bases, 5 bases remained unmatched. This CDR3 contains 13 residues. Germline V gene lookup returns CDR1 LNHDA and CDR2 SQIVND (reference sequence). Sequencing used immunoSEQ multiplex PCR; TCRdb keeps in-frame clones, though not all of them. The sample gives a few hundred thousand clones, approximately 78% of which show up once; roughly 10% is in the top ten. This chain uses TRBV19 with TRBJ2-5; 8 nucleotides line up with TRBD1. This receptor was taken from a woman older than 75 with acute or convalescent COVID-19. The material sequenced was peripheral blood. The CDR3 DNA is TGTGCCAGTGCCGCAGGGGGCGAAGAGACCCAGTACTTC. Its protein product is CASAAGGEETQYF. Combining the CDR3 with reference TRBV19 and TRBJ2-5 gives the whole variable domain DGGITQSPKYLFRKEGQNVTLSCEQNLNHDAMYWYRQDPGQGLRLIYYSQIVNDFQKGDIAEGYSVSREKKESFPLTVTSAQKNPTAFYLCASAAGGEETQYFGPGTRLLVL.